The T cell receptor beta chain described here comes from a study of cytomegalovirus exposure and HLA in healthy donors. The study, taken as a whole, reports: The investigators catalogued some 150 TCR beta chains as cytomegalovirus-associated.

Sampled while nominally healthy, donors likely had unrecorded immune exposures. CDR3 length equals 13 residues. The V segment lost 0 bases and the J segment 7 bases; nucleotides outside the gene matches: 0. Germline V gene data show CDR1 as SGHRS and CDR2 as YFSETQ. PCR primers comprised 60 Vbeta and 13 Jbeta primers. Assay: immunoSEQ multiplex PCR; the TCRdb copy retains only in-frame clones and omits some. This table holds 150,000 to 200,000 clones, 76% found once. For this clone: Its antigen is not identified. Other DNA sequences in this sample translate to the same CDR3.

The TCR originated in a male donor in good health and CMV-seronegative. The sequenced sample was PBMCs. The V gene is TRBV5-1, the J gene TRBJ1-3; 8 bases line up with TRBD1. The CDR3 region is CASSLDRGNTIYF. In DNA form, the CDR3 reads TGCGCCAGCAGCTTGGACAGGGGGAACACCATATATTTT.